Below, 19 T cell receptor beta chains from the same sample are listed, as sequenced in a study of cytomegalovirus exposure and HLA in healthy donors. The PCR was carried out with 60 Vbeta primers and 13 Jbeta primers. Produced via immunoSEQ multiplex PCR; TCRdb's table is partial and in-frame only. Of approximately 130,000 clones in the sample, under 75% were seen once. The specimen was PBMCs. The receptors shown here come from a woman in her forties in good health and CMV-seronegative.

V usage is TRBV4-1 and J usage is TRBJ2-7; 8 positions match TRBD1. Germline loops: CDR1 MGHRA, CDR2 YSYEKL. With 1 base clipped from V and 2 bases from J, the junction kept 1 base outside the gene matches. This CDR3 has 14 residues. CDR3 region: CASSQGTGPYEQYF. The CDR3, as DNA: TGCGCCAGCAGCCAAGGGACAGGGCCCTACGAGCAGTACTTC.

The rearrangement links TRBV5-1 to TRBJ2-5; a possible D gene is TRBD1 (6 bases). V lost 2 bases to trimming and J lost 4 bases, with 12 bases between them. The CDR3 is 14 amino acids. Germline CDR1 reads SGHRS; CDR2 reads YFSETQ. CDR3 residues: CASSLQGQGETQYF. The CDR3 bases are TGCGCCAGCAGCTTACAGGGTCAGGGAGAGACCCAGTACTTC. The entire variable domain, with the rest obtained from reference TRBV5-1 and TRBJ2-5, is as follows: KAGVTQTPRYLIKTRGQQVTLSCSPISGHRSVSWYQQTPGQGLQFLFEYFSETQRNKGNFPGRFSGRQFSNSRSEMNVSTLELGDSALYLCASSLQGQGETQYFGPGTRLLVL.

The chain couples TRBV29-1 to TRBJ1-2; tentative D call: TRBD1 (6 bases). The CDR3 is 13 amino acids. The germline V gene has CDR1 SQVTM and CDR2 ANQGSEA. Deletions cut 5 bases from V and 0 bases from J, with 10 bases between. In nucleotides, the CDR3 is TGCAGCGTTAAGGGGGACCCTAACTATGGCTACACCTTC. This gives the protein CSVKGDPNYGYTF.

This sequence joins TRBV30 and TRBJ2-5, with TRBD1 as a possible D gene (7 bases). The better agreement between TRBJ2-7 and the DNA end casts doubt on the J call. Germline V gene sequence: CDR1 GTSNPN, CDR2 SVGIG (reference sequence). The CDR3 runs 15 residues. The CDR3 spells CAWSPSDRRSGEQYF. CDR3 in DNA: TGTGCCTGGAGTCCCTCGGACAGGCGTAGCGGCGAGCAGTACTTC.

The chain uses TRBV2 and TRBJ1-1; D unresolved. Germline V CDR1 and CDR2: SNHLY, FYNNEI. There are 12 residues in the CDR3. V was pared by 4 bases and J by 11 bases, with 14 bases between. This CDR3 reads CASSGGRSRAFF. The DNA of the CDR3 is TGTGCCAGCAGTGGAGGGCGGAGTCGGGCTTTCTTT.

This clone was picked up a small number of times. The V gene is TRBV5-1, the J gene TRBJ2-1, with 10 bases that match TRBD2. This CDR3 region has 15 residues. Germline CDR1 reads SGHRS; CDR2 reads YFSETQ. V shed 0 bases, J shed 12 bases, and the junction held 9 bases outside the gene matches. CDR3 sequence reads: CASSLGASGGIGQFF. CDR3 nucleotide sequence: TGCGCCAGCAGCTTGGGGGCTAGCGGGGGAATCGGGCAGTTCTTC.

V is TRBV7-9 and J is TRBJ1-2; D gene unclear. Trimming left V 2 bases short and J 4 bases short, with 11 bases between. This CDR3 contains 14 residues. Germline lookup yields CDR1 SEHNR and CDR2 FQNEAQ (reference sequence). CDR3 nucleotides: TGTGCCAGCAGCTTAACGGAGCCACTCTATGGCTACACCTTC. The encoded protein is CASSLTEPLYGYTF.

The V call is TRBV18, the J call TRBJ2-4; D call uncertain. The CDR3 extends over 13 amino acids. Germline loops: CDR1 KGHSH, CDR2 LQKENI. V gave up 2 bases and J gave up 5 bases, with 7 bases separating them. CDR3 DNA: TGTGCCAGCTCACCAGTGGCAGAAAACATTCAGTACTTC. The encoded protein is CASSPVAENIQYF.

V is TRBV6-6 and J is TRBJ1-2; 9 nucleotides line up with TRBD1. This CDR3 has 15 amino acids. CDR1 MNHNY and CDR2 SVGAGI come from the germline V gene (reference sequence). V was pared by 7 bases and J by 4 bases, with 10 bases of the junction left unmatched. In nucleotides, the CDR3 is TGTGCCAGCACCCTCTTACAGGGGGCTGGCTATGGCTACACCTTC. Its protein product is CASTLLQGAGYGYTF.

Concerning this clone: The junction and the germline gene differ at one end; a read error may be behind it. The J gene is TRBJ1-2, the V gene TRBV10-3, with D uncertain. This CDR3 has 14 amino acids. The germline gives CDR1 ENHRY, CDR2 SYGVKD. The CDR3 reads CAVRSGTVVYGYTF. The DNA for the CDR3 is TGTGCCGTCAGAAGTGGAACAGTAGTTTATGGCTACACCTTC.

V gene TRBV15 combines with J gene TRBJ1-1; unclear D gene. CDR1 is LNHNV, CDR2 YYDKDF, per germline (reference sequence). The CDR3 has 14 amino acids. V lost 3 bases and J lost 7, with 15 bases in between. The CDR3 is CATSSDVLAGEAFF. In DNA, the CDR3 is TGTGCCACCAGCAGCGACGTTTTAGCGGGTGAAGCTTTCTTT.

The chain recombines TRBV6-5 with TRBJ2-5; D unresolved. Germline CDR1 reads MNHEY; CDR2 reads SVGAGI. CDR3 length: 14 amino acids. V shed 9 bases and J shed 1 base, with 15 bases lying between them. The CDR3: CASTTTLGQETQYF. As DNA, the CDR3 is TGTGCCAGTACGACGACTCTGGGCCAAGAGACCCAGTACTTC.

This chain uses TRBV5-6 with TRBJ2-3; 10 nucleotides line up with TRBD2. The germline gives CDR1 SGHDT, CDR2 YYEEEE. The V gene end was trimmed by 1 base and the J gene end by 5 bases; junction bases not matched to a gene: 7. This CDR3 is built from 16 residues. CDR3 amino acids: CASSLNQRGGRDTQYF. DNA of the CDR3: TGTGCCAGCAGCTTGAACCAGCGGGGGGGCCGAGATACGCAGTATTTT.

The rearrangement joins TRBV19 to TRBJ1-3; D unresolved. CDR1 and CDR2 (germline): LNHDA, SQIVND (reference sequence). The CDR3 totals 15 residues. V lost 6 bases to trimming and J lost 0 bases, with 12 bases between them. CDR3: CASRGSEDSGNTIYF. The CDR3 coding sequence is TGTGCCAGTAGGGGCTCTGAAGACTCTGGAAACACCATATATTTT.

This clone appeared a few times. This CDR3 reads CASSQQTGTGGYTF. CDR3 DNA: TGCGCCAGCAGCCAACAGACAGGGACAGGTGGCTACACCTTC. This chain joins TRBV4-1 and TRBJ1-2; 8 nucleotides align to TRBD1. This CDR3 contains 14 residues. V was clipped by 2 bases and J by 7 bases; unmatched bases: 6. Germline assignment: CDR1 MGHRA and CDR2 YSYEKL.

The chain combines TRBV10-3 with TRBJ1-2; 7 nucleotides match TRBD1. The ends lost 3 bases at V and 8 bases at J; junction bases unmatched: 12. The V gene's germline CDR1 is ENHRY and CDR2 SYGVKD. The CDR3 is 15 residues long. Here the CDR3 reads CAISEPKQGTRGYTF. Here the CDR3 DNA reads TGTGCCATCAGTGAACCCAAACAGGGGACTAGAGGCTACACCTTC.

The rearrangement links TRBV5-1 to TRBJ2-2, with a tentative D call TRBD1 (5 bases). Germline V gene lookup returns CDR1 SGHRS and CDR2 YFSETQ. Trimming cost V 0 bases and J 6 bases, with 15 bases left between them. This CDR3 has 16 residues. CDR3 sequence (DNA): TGCGCCAGCAGCTTGGATCCCAGGGTGTTCGCCGGGGAGCTGTTTTTT. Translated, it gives CASSLDPRVFAGELFF.

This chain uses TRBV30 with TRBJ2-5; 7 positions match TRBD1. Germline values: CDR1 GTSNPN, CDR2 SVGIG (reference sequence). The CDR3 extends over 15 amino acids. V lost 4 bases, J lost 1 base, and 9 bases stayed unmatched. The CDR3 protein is CAWMRQGYSQETQYF. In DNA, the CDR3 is TGTGCCTGGATGAGACAGGGATATTCCCAAGAGACCCAGTACTTC.

The CDR3 nucleotides are TGCGCCAGCAGCTACAACTACGAGCAGTACTTC. Residues: CASSYNYEQYF. V gene TRBV5-1 combines with J gene TRBJ2-7; no clear D gene. The germline CDR1 and CDR2 sequences are SGHRS and YFSETQ. V shed 3 bases and J shed 3 bases, with 4 bases lying between them. This CDR3 contains 11 residues.